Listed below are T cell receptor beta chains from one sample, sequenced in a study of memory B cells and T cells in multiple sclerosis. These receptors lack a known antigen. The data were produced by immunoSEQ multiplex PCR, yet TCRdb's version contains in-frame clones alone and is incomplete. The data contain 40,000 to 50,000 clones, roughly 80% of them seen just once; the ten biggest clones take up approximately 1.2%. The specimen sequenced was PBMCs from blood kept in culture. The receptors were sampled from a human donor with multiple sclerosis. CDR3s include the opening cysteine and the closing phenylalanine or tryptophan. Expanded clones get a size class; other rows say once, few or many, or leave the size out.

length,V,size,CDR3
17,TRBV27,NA,CASSLGRLRRAGETQYF
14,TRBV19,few,CASRGQGARHEQYF
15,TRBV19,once,CASSILLTNSYEQYF
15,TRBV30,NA,CAWSGVLAGGTEQFF
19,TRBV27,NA,CASSLLVDQDRGLVTEAFF
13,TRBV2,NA,CASSEGRGIEQYF
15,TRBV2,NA,CASSVRAGGQETQYF
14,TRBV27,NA,CASSPTGEATEAFF
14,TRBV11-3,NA,CASSGGTGPYEQYF
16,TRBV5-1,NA,CASSEGQGASTGELFF
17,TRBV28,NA,CASSLGAGDLNTGELFF
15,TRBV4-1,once,CASSPLPGQGDGYTF
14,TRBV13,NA,CASSGRGGVSGYTF
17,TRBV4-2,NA,CASSQLTTGVYNSPLHF
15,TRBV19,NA,CASSTAGTVGETQYF
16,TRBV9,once,CASSVGTAEGGTEAFF
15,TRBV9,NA,CASSVEGRVRTEAFF
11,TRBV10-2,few,CASSQGHEQYF
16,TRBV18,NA,CASSPRDSPDTGELFF
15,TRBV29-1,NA,CSASTGRPSYNEQFF
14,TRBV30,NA,CAWGLGTDLYGYTF
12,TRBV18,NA,CASSPDSYGYTF
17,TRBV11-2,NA,CASSLWTGGGLTGELFF
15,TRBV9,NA,CASSVATGMNTEAFF
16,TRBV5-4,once,CASSLWSSGGADTQYF
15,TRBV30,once,CAWTLSGGHTDTQYF
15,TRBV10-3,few,CAISESQATNEKLFF
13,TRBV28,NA,CASSLTVNYGYTF
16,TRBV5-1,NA,CASSLGRQGSGNTIYF